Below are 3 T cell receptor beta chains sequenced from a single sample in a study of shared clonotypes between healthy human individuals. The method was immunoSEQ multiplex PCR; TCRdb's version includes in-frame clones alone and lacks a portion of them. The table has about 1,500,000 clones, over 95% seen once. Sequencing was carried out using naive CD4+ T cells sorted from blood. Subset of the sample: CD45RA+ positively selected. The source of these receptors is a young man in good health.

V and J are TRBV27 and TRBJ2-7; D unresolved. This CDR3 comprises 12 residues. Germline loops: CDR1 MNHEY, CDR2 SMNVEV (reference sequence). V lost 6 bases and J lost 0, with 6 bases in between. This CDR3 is CASSKSSYEQYF. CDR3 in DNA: TGTGCCAGCAGCAAAAGCTCCTACGAGCAGTACTTC.

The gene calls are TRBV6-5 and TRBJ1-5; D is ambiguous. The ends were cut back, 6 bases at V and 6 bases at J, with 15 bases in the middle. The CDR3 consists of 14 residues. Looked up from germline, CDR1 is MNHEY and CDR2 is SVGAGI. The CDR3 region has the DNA TGTGCCAGCAGGGGTGGAGGATCTGGTCAGCCCCAGCATTTT. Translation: CASRGGGSGQPQHF.

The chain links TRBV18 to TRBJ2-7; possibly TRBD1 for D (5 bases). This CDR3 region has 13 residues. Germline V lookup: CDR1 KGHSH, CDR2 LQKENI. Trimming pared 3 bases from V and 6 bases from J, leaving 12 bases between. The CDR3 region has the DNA TGTGCCAGCTCACCGGGCAGGGTTGGCGAGCAGTACTTC. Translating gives CASSPGRVGEQYF.